Listed below are T cell receptor beta chains from one sample, sequenced in a study of T-cell memory formation after mild COVID-19. TCRdb analysed the 5' RACE reads with MiXCR anew, one entry per CDR3 protein. The sample consists of around 310,000 distinct CDR3 sequences, roughly 20% of them appearing once. What was sequenced was PBMCs or a T cell subset sorted from them (not recorded which). These receptor sequences come from a man aged 18 to 30 who had mild COVID-19 (a few samples of this study predate the infection). Cell type and time point are not known. Each CDR3 is given with its conserved first and last residue. The D gene is left open where the match is weak. Rows give clone size only sometimes, using once, few, many, or a class for an expanded clone.

cdr3_aa: CASSPNPTQSGANVLTF
cdr3_nt: TGTGCCAGCAGCCCGAATCCGACACAGTCTGGGGCCAACGTCCTGACTTTC
v_call: TRBV4-2
j_call: TRBJ2-6
clone_size: few
d_call: -

cdr3_aa: CSAIQGSVIISDHEQFF
cdr3_nt: TGCAGTGCTATCCAGGGGTCGGTAATTATCTCCGATCATGAGCAGTTCTTC
v_call: TRBV20-1
j_call: TRBJ2-1
clone_size: -
d_call: -

cdr3_aa: CASSRGQGIETQYF
cdr3_nt: TGCGCCAGCAGCCGGGGACAGGGAATAGAGACCCAGTACTTC
v_call: TRBV5-1
j_call: TRBJ2-5
clone_size: few
d_call: TRBD1

cdr3_aa: CASSPWPARGVQETQYF
cdr3_nt: TGCGCCAGCAGCCCCTGGCCAGCCAGGGGAGTCCAAGAGACCCAGTACTTC
v_call: TRBV4-1
j_call: TRBJ2-5
clone_size: -
d_call: -

cdr3_aa: CASSQTGGSYNEQFF
cdr3_nt: TGTGCCAGCAGCCAAACAGGGGGCTCCTACAATGAGCAGTTCTTC
v_call: TRBV6-5
j_call: TRBJ2-1
clone_size: many
d_call: TRBD1

cdr3_aa: CATSGGTSGTEAFF
cdr3_nt: TGTGCCACCAGCGGGGGGACAAGTGGCACTGAAGCTTTCTTT
v_call: TRBV15
j_call: TRBJ1-1
clone_size: -
d_call: -

cdr3_aa: CASSQDSREETQYF
cdr3_nt: TGCGCCAGCAGCCAGGACTCCAGGGAAGAGACCCAGTACTTC
v_call: TRBV4-3
j_call: TRBJ2-5
clone_size: -
d_call: -

cdr3_aa: CASSFLSNQPQHF
cdr3_nt: TGTGCCAGCAGTTTCCTCAGCAATCAGCCCCAGCATTTT
v_call: TRBV6-2/TRBV6-3
j_call: TRBJ1-5
clone_size: few
d_call: -

cdr3_aa: CASSATAGTGRDEQFF
cdr3_nt: TGTGCCAGCAGCGCAACCGCCGGGACAGGGAGAGATGAGCAGTTCTTC
v_call: TRBV7-7
j_call: TRBJ2-1
clone_size: -
d_call: TRBD1

cdr3_aa: CASRNAGGQGGYTF
cdr3_nt: TGTGCCAGCAGGAACGCCGGGGGGCAGGGTGGCTACACCTTC
v_call: TRBV5-4
j_call: TRBJ1-2
clone_size: few
d_call: -

cdr3_aa: CASSYGNSGNTIYF
cdr3_nt: TGTGCCAGCAGTTACGGTAACTCTGGAAACACCATATATTTT
v_call: TRBV6-5
j_call: TRBJ1-3
clone_size: -
d_call: -

cdr3_aa: CASSQATSVNTEAFF
cdr3_nt: TGCGCCAGCAGCCAAGCCACTTCAGTGAACACTGAAGCTTTCTTT
v_call: TRBV4-3
j_call: TRBJ1-1
clone_size: few
d_call: -

cdr3_aa: CASSPGVRNSPLHF
cdr3_nt: TGTGCCAGCAGCCCCGGGGTCAGGAATTCACCCCTCCACTTT
v_call: TRBV27
j_call: TRBJ1-6
clone_size: -
d_call: -

cdr3_aa: CASSLGMDSPLHF
cdr3_nt: TGCGCCAGCAGCTTGGGAATGGACTCACCCCTCCACTTT
v_call: TRBV5-1
j_call: TRBJ1-6
clone_size: -
d_call: -

cdr3_aa: CSARTGASPTEAFF
cdr3_nt: TGCAGTGCTAGGACCGGGGCTTCTCCCACTGAAGCTTTCTTT
v_call: TRBV20-1
j_call: TRBJ1-1
clone_size: -
d_call: -

cdr3_aa: CASSALAGGGNEQFF
cdr3_nt: TGCGCCAGCAGCGCCCTAGCGGGGGGGGGCAATGAGCAGTTCTTC
v_call: TRBV5-1
j_call: TRBJ2-1
clone_size: few
d_call: TRBD2

cdr3_aa: CASSSPNQPQHF
cdr3_nt: TGTGCCAGCAGCTCCCCAAATCAGCCCCAGCATTTT
v_call: TRBV11-2
j_call: TRBJ1-5
clone_size: few
d_call: -

cdr3_aa: CASSLGGTPDYNEQFF
cdr3_nt: TGTGCCAGCAGCCTCGGAGGGACACCGGACTACAATGAGCAGTTCTTC
v_call: TRBV7-3
j_call: TRBJ2-1
clone_size: -
d_call: -

cdr3_aa: CASSLSAGIQPQHF
cdr3_nt: TGTGCCAGCAGTTTAAGTGCCGGTATTCAGCCCCAGCATTTT
v_call: TRBV27
j_call: TRBJ1-5
clone_size: few
d_call: -

cdr3_aa: CASSPMSGGPEAFF
cdr3_nt: TGTGCCAGCAGCCCCATGTCGGGGGGCCCTGAAGCTTTCTTT
v_call: TRBV12-3/TRBV12-4
j_call: TRBJ1-1
clone_size: many
d_call: -

cdr3_aa: CSAAKPLAGDYNEQFF
cdr3_nt: TGCAGTGCGGCCAAACCATTAGCGGGGGACTACAATGAGCAGTTCTTC
v_call: TRBV20-1
j_call: TRBJ2-1
clone_size: -
d_call: TRBD2

cdr3_aa: CASSLILAVWDTDTQYF
cdr3_nt: TGTGCCAGCAGCTTGATATTGGCCGTATGGGACACAGATACGCAGTATTTT
v_call: TRBV7-2
j_call: TRBJ2-3
clone_size: -
d_call: -

cdr3_aa: CASSLTDSTPFDTEAFF
cdr3_nt: TGTGCCAGCAGCTTGACCGACAGTACGCCCTTTGATACTGAAGCTTTCTTT
v_call: TRBV5-5
j_call: TRBJ1-1
clone_size: few
d_call: -

cdr3_aa: CASSRTGGDEQYF
cdr3_nt: TGTGCCAGCAGTCGGACCGGGGGCGACGAGCAGTACTTC
v_call: TRBV6-2/TRBV6-3
j_call: TRBJ2-7
clone_size: few
d_call: -

cdr3_aa: CSASTSTGWNYGYTF
cdr3_nt: TGCAGTGCTAGTACGTCGACAGGGTGGAACTATGGCTACACCTTC
v_call: TRBV20-1
j_call: TRBJ1-2
clone_size: -
d_call: TRBD1

cdr3_aa: CASSPRGASYGYTF
cdr3_nt: TGTGCCAGCAGCCCCCGCGGGGCTTCCTATGGCTACACCTTC
v_call: TRBV7-9
j_call: TRBJ1-2
clone_size: few
d_call: -

cdr3_aa: CASTIAGGATDEQFF
cdr3_nt: TGTGCCAGCACCATTGCGGGGGGGGCCACCGATGAGCAGTTCTTC
v_call: TRBV6-5
j_call: TRBJ2-1
clone_size: -
d_call: TRBD2

cdr3_aa: CASSYSAGAGMNTEAFF
cdr3_nt: TGTGCCAGCAGTTACTCGGCAGGGGCGGGCATGAACACTGAAGCTTTCTTT
v_call: TRBV6-2/TRBV6-3
j_call: TRBJ1-1
clone_size: -
d_call: -

cdr3_aa: CASSSLGPRYPVGETQYF
cdr3_nt: TGTGCCAGCAGCTCGCTTGGCCCCCGCTACCCCGTAGGGGAGACCCAGTACTTC
v_call: TRBV7-2
j_call: TRBJ2-5
clone_size: few
d_call: -

cdr3_aa: CASSLAGGAGDNEQFF
cdr3_nt: TGCGCCAGCAGCTTGGCCGGGGGGGCCGGCGACAATGAGCAGTTCTTC
v_call: TRBV5-1
j_call: TRBJ2-1
clone_size: few
d_call: TRBD2

cdr3_aa: CASSDLALYGYTF
cdr3_nt: TGTGCCAGCAGCGACCTGGCCTTATATGGCTACACCTTC
v_call: TRBV6-5
j_call: TRBJ1-2
clone_size: -
d_call: -

cdr3_aa: CSATQWASQTMNTEAFF
cdr3_nt: TGCAGTGCGACCCAATGGGCCAGCCAAACCATGAACACTGAAGCTTTCTTT
v_call: TRBV20-1
j_call: TRBJ1-1
clone_size: many
d_call: -

cdr3_aa: CASRGASGNQPQHF
cdr3_nt: TGTGCCAGCAGGGGTGCTTCGGGCAATCAGCCCCAGCATTTT
v_call: TRBV27
j_call: TRBJ1-5
clone_size: few
d_call: -

cdr3_aa: CASSPGGVPLNEQFF
cdr3_nt: TGCGCCAGCAGCCCGGGCGGAGTCCCCCTCAATGAGCAGTTCTTC
v_call: TRBV4-3
j_call: TRBJ2-1
clone_size: few
d_call: -

cdr3_aa: CASSQGILGGEQYF
cdr3_nt: TGCGCCAGCAGCCAAGGGATACTCGGGGGCGAGCAGTACTTC
v_call: TRBV4-1
j_call: TRBJ2-7
clone_size: -
d_call: -

cdr3_aa: CSVSGTGPYGYTF
cdr3_nt: TGCAGCGTGTCCGGGACAGGGCCCTATGGCTACACCTTC
v_call: TRBV29-1
j_call: TRBJ1-2
clone_size: few
d_call: TRBD1

cdr3_aa: CASGGVSNQPQHF
cdr3_nt: TGTGCCAGTGGAGGGGTGAGCAATCAGCCCCAGCATTTT
v_call: TRBV19
j_call: TRBJ1-5
clone_size: -
d_call: -

cdr3_aa: CASSSKRARNTGELFF
cdr3_nt: TGTGCCAGCAGCTCCAAGCGGGCCCGGAACACCGGGGAGCTGTTTTTT
v_call: TRBV7-9
j_call: TRBJ2-2
clone_size: many
d_call: -

cdr3_aa: CASTLGAGSTDTQYF
cdr3_nt: TGTGCCAGCACCCTTGGAGCGGGCAGCACAGATACGCAGTATTTT
v_call: TRBV27
j_call: TRBJ2-3
clone_size: few
d_call: -

cdr3_aa: CASSLRETEALF
cdr3_nt: TGTGCCAGCAGTTTGAGGGAGACTGAAGCTTTATTT
v_call: TRBV12-3/TRBV12-4
j_call: TRBJ1-1
clone_size: once
d_call: -

cdr3_aa: CASSLGSDPTKNIQYF
cdr3_nt: TGTGCCAGCAGCTTGGGGTCTGACCCAACCAAAAACATTCAGTACTTC
v_call: TRBV5-5
j_call: TRBJ2-4
clone_size: few
d_call: -

cdr3_aa: CSASYGPGANVLTF
cdr3_nt: TGCAGTGCTAGTTACGGGCCTGGGGCCAACGTCCTGACTTTC
v_call: TRBV20-1
j_call: TRBJ2-6
clone_size: many
d_call: -

cdr3_aa: CASSLGGEPHQPQHF
cdr3_nt: TGTGCCAGCAGTCTAGGAGGGGAACCCCATCAGCCCCAGCATTTT
v_call: TRBV2
j_call: TRBJ1-5
clone_size: -
d_call: -

cdr3_aa: CASSSRDRGIGELFF
cdr3_nt: TGTGCCAGCAGTAGCCGGGACAGGGGTATCGGGGAGCTGTTTTTT
v_call: TRBV12-3/TRBV12-4
j_call: TRBJ2-2
clone_size: -
d_call: TRBD1

cdr3_aa: CASSTGENTEAFF
cdr3_nt: TGTGCCAGCAGTACCGGCGAGAACACTGAAGCTTTCTTT
v_call: TRBV12-3/TRBV12-4
j_call: TRBJ1-1
clone_size: many
d_call: -

cdr3_aa: CASSLTPRLAGGLAEETQYF
cdr3_nt: TGTGCCAGCAGTCTAACCCCTAGGCTAGCGGGGGGGCTGGCGGAAGAGACCCAGTACTTC
v_call: TRBV27
j_call: TRBJ2-5
clone_size: -
d_call: TRBD2

cdr3_aa: CASSPTGYGANVLTF
cdr3_nt: TGTGCCAGCAGCCCGACAGGGTACGGGGCCAACGTCCTGACTTTC
v_call: TRBV7-9
j_call: TRBJ2-6
clone_size: -
d_call: TRBD1

cdr3_aa: CASRQGYNEQFF
cdr3_nt: TGCGCCAGCAGACAGGGATACAATGAGCAGTTCTTC
v_call: TRBV5-1
j_call: TRBJ2-1
clone_size: -
d_call: -

cdr3_aa: CSARDTRVGAGELFF
cdr3_nt: TGCAGTGCTAGAGATACCAGGGTAGGGGCCGGGGAGCTGTTTTTT
v_call: TRBV20-1
j_call: TRBJ2-2
clone_size: -
d_call: -

cdr3_aa: CASSKPGGVNQPQHF
cdr3_nt: TGTGCCAGCAGTAAGCCGGGGGGAGTCAATCAGCCCCAGCATTTT
v_call: TRBV12-3/TRBV12-4
j_call: TRBJ1-5
clone_size: -
d_call: -

cdr3_aa: CASCESGAQETQYF
cdr3_nt: TGTGCCAGCTGCGAATCGGGGGCTCAAGAGACCCAGTACTTC
v_call: TRBV12-3/TRBV12-4
j_call: TRBJ2-5
clone_size: few
d_call: -

cdr3_aa: CSVHGATDTQYF
cdr3_nt: TGCAGCGTTCATGGGGCGACAGATACGCAGTATTTT
v_call: TRBV29-1
j_call: TRBJ2-3
clone_size: few
d_call: -

cdr3_aa: CASSPDRVNSPLHF
cdr3_nt: TGTGCCAGCAGCCCGGACAGGGTGAATTCACCCCTCCACTTT
v_call: TRBV7-9
j_call: TRBJ1-6
clone_size: few
d_call: TRBD1

cdr3_aa: CASSMEAGLAGDTQYF
cdr3_nt: TGTGCCAGCAGCATGGAGGCGGGACTAGCCGGAGATACGCAGTATTTT
v_call: TRBV7-8
j_call: TRBJ2-3
clone_size: few
d_call: TRBD2